These T cell receptor beta chains were read from a single sample in a study of blood T cell repertoires in COVID-19. The repertoire was sequenced with immunoSEQ multiplex PCR; TCRdb's copy has only in-frame clones and lacks some. The table has almost 300,000 clones, about nine tenths seen once. Sequencing used peripheral blood. Receptor source: a young woman with COVID-19, enrolled during active disease. The CDR3 runs from the conserved cysteine through the conserved F or W. D genes are given only for firm matches. Rows give clone size only sometimes, using once, few, many, or a class for an expanded clone.

V gene	J gene	D gene	clone size	CDR3 protein	CDR3 DNA
TRBV9	TRBJ2-7	-	once	CASSVGGKGEQYF	TGTGCCAGCAGCGTAGGAGGGAAGGGCGAGCAGTACTTC
TRBV7-2	TRBJ2-1	-	-	CASSLRWGRYNEQFF	TGTGCCAGCAGCTTGAGGTGGGGGAGGTACAATGAGCAGTTCTTC
TRBV11-2	TRBJ2-7	-	-	CASTADGGPTTYEQYF	TGTGCCAGCACCGCAGACGGGGGACCTACTACCTACGAGCAGTACTTC
TRBV7-6	TRBJ2-3	-	-	CASSASTDTQYF	TGTGCCAGCAGCGCGTCCACAGATACGCAGTATTTT
TRBV5-1	TRBJ2-3	-	-	CASSLLADTQYF	TGCGCCAGCAGCTTGTTGGCCGATACGCAGTATTTT
TRBV4-1	TRBJ2-5	-	-	CASSGWGRETQYF	TGCGCCAGCAGCGGGTGGGGGCGAGAGACCCAGTACTTC
TRBV4-1	TRBJ2-1	TRBD2	-	CASSQDPGGLGNEQFF	TGCGCCAGCAGCCAAGATCCGGGGGGGCTGGGCAATGAGCAGTTCTTC
TRBV18	TRBJ2-1	-	-	CASSPLTRAGNEQFF	TGTGCCAGCTCACCACTGACTAGAGCAGGGAATGAGCAGTTCTTC
TRBV5-5	TRBJ2-2	TRBD2	-	CASSSGLAGNTGELFF	TGTGCCAGCAGCTCGGGACTAGCGGGCAACACCGGGGAGCTGTTTTTT
TRBV18	TRBJ2-5	TRBD2	-	CASSPFGGAGETQYF	TGTGCCAGCTCACCATTCGGGGGGGCCGGAGAGACCCAGTACTTC
TRBV7-9	TRBJ1-3	-	-	CASSLSGIGNTIYF	TGTGCCAGCAGCTTATCGGGGATCGGAAACACCATATATTTT
TRBV24-1	TRBJ1-1	-	-	CATIHLNTEAFF	TGTGCCACCATACACCTGAACACTGAAGCTTTCTTT
TRBV27	TRBJ1-5	-	-	CASRVGLGNQPQHF	TGTGCCAGCAGGGTGGGGCTTGGCAATCAGCCCCAGCATTTT
TRBV7-6	TRBJ2-3	TRBD2	-	CASSFASGGTTDTQYF	TGTGCCAGCAGCTTCGCCAGCGGGGGGACCACAGATACGCAGTATTTT
TRBV21-1	TRBJ1-3	-	once	CASSKGLEGRDSGNTIYF	TGTGCCAGCAGCAAAGGCTTGGAGGGCAGGGACTCTGGAAACACCATATATTTT
TRBV11-2	TRBJ1-2	-	-	CASSPAALGGYTF	TGTGCCAGCAGCCCCGCAGCTTTGGGCGGCTACACCTTC
TRBV7-6	TRBJ1-4	-	once	CASSPTLYPTNEKLFF	TGTGCCAGCAGCCCAACACTATACCCAACTAATGAAAAACTGTTTTTT
TRBV11-2	TRBJ1-2	-	-	CASSPTGRGSVGYTF	TGTGCCAGCAGTCCAACTGGCAGGGGATCGGTTGGCTACACCTTC
TRBV4-2	TRBJ1-2	-	-	CASSQGTGDYGYTF	TGTGCCAGCAGCCAAGGAACGGGGGACTATGGCTACACCTTC
TRBV5-5	TRBJ2-1	-	-	CASSRQVPGYNEQFF	TGTGCCAGCAGCCGACAGGTCCCGGGGTACAATGAGCAGTTCTTC
TRBV19	TRBJ1-1	TRBD1	-	CASSPTGTEFMNTEAFF	TGTGCCAGTTCCCCTACCGGGACAGAGTTTATGAACACTGAAGCTTTCTTT
TRBV5-6	TRBJ2-3	-	-	CASSLARLAWADTQYF	TGTGCCAGCAGCTTGGCAAGGTTAGCCTGGGCAGATACGCAGTATTTT
TRBV10-1	TRBJ2-1	-	-	CASSESQVGPRVNEQFF	TGCGCCAGCAGTGAGTCCCAGGTGGGGCCCAGGGTGAATGAGCAGTTCTTC
TRBV7-9	TRBJ1-1	TRBD1	-	CASSSQGVDTEAFF	TGTGCCAGCAGCTCACAGGGGGTTGACACTGAAGCTTTCTTT
TRBV7-9	TRBJ1-1	TRBD1	-	CASSGFRDRGHMNTEAFF	TGTGCCAGCAGCGGGTTCCGGGACAGGGGGCACATGAACACTGAAGCTTTCTTT
TRBV2	TRBJ2-7	TRBD1	few	CASSLAGTGSYEQYF	TGTGCCAGCTCCCTTGCCGGGACAGGGTCCTACGAGCAGTACTTC
TRBV6-1	TRBJ1-6	TRBD1	-	CASSDRQGVNSPLHF	TGTGCCAGCAGTGATAGACAGGGGGTTAATTCACCCCTCCACTTT
TRBV3-1/TRBV3-2	TRBJ2-7	-	-	CASSQEGGSYEQYF	TGTGCCAGCAGCCAAGAGGGGGGATCCTACGAGCAGTACTTC
TRBV19	TRBJ1-1	-	-	CASRSDSRSTEAFF	TGTGCCAGTAGATCGGACAGTCGGTCCACTGAAGCTTTCTTT
TRBV5-4	TRBJ1-2	-	-	CASTYQGGAYGYTF	TGTGCCAGCACCTACCAGGGAGGGGCGTATGGCTACACCTTC
TRBV5-1	TRBJ2-5	TRBD2	-	CASSLASGGAETQYF	TGCGCCAGCAGCTTGGCTAGCGGGGGGGCGGAGACCCAGTACTTC
TRBV28	TRBJ1-5	-	once	CASSLLGNQPQHF	TGTGCCAGCAGTTTATTAGGCAATCAGCCCCAGCATTTT
TRBV19	TRBJ2-1	-	-	CASSTYHGLNNEQFF	TGTGCCAGTAGTACCTACCATGGACTTAACAATGAGCAGTTCTTC
TRBV5-1	TRBJ2-2	-	-	CASSRLVNTGELFF	TGCGCCAGCAGTAGACTGGTGAACACCGGGGAGCTGTTTTTT
TRBV5-1	TRBJ1-1	-	-	CASSFVSGVGTEAFF	TGCGCCAGCAGCTTTGTGTCGGGAGTTGGCACTGAAGCTTTCTTT
TRBV5-1	TRBJ2-7	-	-	CASRITAGYEQYF	TGCGCCAGCAGGATTACCGCAGGCTACGAGCAGTACTTC
TRBV6-5	TRBJ2-3	-	-	CASSYGRGTDTQYF	TGTGCCAGCAGTTACGGGAGAGGCACAGATACGCAGTATTTT
TRBV7-8	TRBJ1-4	-	-	CASSRYRDEKLFF	TGTGCCAGCAGCCGATACAGGGATGAAAAACTGTTTTTT
TRBV7-9	TRBJ1-1	-	once	CATGDNLGTEAFF	TGTGCCACTGGGGACAACTTGGGCACTGAAGCTTTCTTT
TRBV3-1/TRBV3-2	TRBJ2-1	TRBD2	-	CASSPTSGGRNEQFF	TGTGCCAGCAGCCCAACTAGCGGGGGTCGCAATGAGCAGTTCTTC
TRBV25-1	TRBJ2-5	-	-	CASTSGLKETQYF	TGTGCCAGCACCTCAGGGTTGAAAGAGACCCAGTACTTC
TRBV21-1	TRBJ1-5	-	-	CASRNFIRPWEFCQPQHF	TGTGCCAGCAGGAACTTCATCAGGCCGTGGGAGTTCTGTCAGCCCCAGCATTTT
TRBV5-1	TRBJ1-1	-	-	CASSLYSGNTEAFF	TGCGCCAGCAGCTTGTATTCGGGGAACACTGAAGCTTTCTTT
TRBV6-5	TRBJ2-7	-	-	CASSSAGAAFGEQYF	TGTGCCAGCAGCTCCGCGGGGGCCGCCTTTGGGGAGCAGTACTTC
TRBV14	TRBJ1-1	-	-	CASSPLPGGAFF	TGTGCCAGCAGCCCTCTACCGGGTGGTGCTTTCTTT
TRBV6-6	TRBJ2-1	TRBD2	-	CASSPGTSGYNEQFF	TGTGCCAGCAGTCCCGGGACTAGCGGCTACAATGAGCAGTTCTTC
TRBV2	TRBJ2-3	TRBD2	-	CASSRPSGGIDTQYF	TGTGCCAGCAGCCGGCCTAGCGGGGGGATAGATACGCAGTATTTT
TRBV14	TRBJ1-3	-	-	CASSHTGNTIYF	TGTGCCAGCAGCCATACTGGAAACACCATATATTTT
TRBV29-1	TRBJ2-7	-	-	CSVDRAAAYEQYF	TGCAGCGTTGATAGGGCAGCGGCCTACGAGCAGTACTTC